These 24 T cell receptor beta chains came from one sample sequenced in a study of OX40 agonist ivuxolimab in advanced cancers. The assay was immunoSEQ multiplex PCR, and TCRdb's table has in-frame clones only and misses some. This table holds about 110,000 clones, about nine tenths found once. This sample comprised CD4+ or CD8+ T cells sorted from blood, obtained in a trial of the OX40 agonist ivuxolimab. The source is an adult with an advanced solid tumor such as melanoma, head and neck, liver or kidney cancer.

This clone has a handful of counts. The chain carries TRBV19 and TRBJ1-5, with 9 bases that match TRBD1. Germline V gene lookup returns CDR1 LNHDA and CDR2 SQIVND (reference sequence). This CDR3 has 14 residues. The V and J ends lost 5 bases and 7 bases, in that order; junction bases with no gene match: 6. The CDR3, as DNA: TGTGCCAGTAGTGAACAGGGGGCGGAACAGCCCCAGCATTTT. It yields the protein CASSEQGAEQPQHF.

CDR3 in DNA: TGTGCCAGCAGCTTCGGGACGGAAAATTCACCCCTCCACTTT. It yields the protein CASSFGTENSPLHF. This sequence joins TRBV11-3 and TRBJ1-6; the D gene is possibly TRBD1 (5 bases). Germline-derived CDR1 and CDR2 are SGHNT and YENEEA. The CDR3 consists of 14 residues. The V gene lost 3 bases and the J gene lost 7 bases, with 10 bases spanning the gap.

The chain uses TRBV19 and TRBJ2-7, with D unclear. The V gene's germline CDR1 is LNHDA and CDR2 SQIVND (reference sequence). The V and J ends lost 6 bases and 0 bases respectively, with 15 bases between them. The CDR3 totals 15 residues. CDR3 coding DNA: TGTGCCAGTAGCCCACCCGACTCCCACTCCTACGAGCAGTACTTC. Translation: CASSPPDSHSYEQYF.

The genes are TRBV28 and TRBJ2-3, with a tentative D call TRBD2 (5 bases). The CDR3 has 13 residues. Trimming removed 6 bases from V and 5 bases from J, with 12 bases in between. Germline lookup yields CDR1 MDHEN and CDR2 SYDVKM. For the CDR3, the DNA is TGTGCCAGCAGCTCCGTACGGGGAGATACGCAGTATTTT. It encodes CASSSVRGDTQYF.

In DNA form, the CDR3 reads TGTGCCACCAGCAGCTACTACGAGCAGTACTTC. Amino acid sequence: CATSSYYEQYF. The chain uses TRBV15 and TRBJ2-7; no clear D. V lost 3 bases to trimming and J lost 3 bases, with 3 bases between them. CDR3 length: 11 residues. The germline CDR1 and CDR2 sequences are LNHNV and YYDKDF (reference sequence).

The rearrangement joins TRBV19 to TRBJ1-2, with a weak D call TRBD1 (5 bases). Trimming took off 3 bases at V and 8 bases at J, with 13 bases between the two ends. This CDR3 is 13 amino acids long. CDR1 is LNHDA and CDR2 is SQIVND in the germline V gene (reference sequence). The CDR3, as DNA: TGTGCCAGTAGTATGGGCAGGGAAGAGGGCTACACCTTC. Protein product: CASSMGREEGYTF.

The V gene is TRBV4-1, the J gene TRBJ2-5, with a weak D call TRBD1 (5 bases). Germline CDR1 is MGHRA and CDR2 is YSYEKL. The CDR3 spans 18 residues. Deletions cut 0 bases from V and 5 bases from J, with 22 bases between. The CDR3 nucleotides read TGCGCCAGCAGCCAAGAAGGGTTCAGGGAACTGCCGTGGGAGACCCAGTACTTC. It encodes CASSQEGFRELPWETQYF.

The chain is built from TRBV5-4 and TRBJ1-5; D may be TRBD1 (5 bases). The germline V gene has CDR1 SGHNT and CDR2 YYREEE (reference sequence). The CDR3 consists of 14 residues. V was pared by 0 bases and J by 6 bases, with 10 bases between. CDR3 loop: CASSLDLGAQPQHF. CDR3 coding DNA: TGTGCCAGCAGCTTGGACCTAGGGGCTCAGCCCCAGCATTTT.

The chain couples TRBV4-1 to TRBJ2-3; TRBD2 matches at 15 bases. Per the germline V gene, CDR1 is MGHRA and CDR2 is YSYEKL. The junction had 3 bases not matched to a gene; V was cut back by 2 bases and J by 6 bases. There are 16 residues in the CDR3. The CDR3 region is CASSQSGTSGGDTQYF. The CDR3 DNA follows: TGCGCCAGCAGCCAATCCGGGACTAGCGGGGGGGATACGCAGTATTTT.

CDR3 DNA sequence: TGTGCCAGCAGTCGGACCAGGACGGGAGGTCATGGCTACACCTTC. Translated: CASSRTRTGGHGYTF. The V and J genes are TRBV6-5 and TRBJ1-2; D ambiguous. V lost 5 bases and J lost 6, with 19 bases in between. The CDR3 length is 15 residues. The germline V gene has CDR1 MNHEY and CDR2 SVGAGI.

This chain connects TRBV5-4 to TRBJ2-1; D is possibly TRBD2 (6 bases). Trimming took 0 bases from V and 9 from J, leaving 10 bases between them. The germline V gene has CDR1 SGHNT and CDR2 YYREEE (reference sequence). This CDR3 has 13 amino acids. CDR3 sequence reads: CASSLDRRAEQFF. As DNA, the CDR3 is TGTGCCAGCAGCTTGGACAGGAGGGCTGAGCAGTTCTTC.

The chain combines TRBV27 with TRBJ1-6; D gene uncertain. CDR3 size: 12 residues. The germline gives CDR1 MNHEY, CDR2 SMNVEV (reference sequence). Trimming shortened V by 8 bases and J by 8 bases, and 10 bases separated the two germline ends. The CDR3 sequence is CASRFADSPLHF. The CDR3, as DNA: TGTGCCAGCCGCTTTGCCGATTCACCCCTCCACTTT.

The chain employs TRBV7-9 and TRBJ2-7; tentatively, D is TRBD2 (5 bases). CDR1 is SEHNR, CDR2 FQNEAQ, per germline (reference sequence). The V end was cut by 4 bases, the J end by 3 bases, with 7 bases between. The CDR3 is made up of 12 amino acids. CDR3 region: CASSSSGYEQYF. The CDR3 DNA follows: TGTGCCAGCAGCTCCAGCGGCTACGAGCAGTACTTC.

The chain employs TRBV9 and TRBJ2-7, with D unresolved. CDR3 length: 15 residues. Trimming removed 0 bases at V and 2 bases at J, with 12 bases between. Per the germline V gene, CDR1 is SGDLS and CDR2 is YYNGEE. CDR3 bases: TGTGCCAGCAGCGTAGAGGGTAGTTTTACCTACGAGCAGTACTTC. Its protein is CASSVEGSFTYEQYF.

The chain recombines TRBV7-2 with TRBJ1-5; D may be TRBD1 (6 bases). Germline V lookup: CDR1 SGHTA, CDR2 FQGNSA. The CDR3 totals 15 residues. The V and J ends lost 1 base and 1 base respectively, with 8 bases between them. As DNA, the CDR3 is TGTGCCAGCAGCTTAGGGGGGCTGAGCAATCAGCCCCAGCATTTT. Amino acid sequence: CASSLGGLSNQPQHF. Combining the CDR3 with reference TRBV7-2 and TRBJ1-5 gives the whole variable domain GAGVSQSPSNKVTEKGKDVELRCDPISGHTALYWYRQSLGQGLEFLIYFQGNSAPDKSGLPSDRFSAERTGGSVSTLTIQRTQQEDSAVYLCASSLGGLSNQPQHFGDGTRLSIL.

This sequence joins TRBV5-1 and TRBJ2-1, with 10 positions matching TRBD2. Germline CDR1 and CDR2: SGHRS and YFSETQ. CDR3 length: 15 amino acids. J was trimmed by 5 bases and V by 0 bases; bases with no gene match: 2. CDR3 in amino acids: CASSLVSGGNNEQFF. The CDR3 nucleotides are TGCGCCAGCAGCTTGGTTAGCGGGGGGAACAATGAGCAGTTCTTC.

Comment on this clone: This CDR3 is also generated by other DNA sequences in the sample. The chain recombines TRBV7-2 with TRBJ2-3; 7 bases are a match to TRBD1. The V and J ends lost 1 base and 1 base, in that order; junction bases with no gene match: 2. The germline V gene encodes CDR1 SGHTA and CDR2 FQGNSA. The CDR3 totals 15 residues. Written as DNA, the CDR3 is TGTGCCAGCAGCTTAGTCGGACAGGGCACAGATACGCAGTATTTT. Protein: CASSLVGQGTDTQYF.

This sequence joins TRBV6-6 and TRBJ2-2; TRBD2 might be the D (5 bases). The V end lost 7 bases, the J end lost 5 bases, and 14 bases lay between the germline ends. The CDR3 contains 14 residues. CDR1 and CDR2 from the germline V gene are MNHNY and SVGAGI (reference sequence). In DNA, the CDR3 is TGTGCCAGCAATTCGGCGCAGCGGACCGGGGAGCTGTTTTTT. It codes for CASNSAQRTGELFF.

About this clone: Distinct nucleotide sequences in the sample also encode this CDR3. The CDR3 coding sequence is TGTGCCAGCAGCTTAGCGGGGGGCAGGGAGACCCAGTACTTC. Translating gives CASSLAGGRETQYF. The rearrangement joins TRBV7-2 to TRBJ2-5, with D perhaps being TRBD1 or TRBD2 (6 bases each). V was clipped by 0 bases and J by 5 bases, with 10 bases between them. CDR3 length equals 14 residues. Germline CDR1 SGHTA, CDR2 FQGNSA.

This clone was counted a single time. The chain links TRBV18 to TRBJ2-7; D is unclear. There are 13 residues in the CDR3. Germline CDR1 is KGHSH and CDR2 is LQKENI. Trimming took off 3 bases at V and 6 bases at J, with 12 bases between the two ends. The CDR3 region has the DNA TGTGCCAGCTCACCTCCGGGCCTTCTCGAGCAGTACTTC. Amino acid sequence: CASSPPGLLEQYF.

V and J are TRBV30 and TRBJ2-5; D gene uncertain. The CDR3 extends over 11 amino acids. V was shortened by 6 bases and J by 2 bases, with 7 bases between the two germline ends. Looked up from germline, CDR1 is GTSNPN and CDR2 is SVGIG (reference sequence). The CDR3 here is CACQFQETQYF. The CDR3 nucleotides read TGTGCCTGCCAATTTCAAGAGACCCAGTACTTC.

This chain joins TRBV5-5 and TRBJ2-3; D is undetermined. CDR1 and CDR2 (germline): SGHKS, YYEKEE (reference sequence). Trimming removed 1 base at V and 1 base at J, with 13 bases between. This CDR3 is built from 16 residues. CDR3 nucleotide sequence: TGTGCCAGCAGCTTGAACCGGGCCCACGGCACAGATACGCAGTATTTT. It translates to CASSLNRAHGTDTQYF.

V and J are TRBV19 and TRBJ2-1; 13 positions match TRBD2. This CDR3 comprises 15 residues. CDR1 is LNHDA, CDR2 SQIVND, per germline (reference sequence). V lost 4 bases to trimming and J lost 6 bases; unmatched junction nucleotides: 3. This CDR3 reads CASSTGTSGINEQFF. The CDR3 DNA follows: TGTGCCAGTAGTACCGGGACTAGCGGGATCAATGAGCAGTTCTTC.

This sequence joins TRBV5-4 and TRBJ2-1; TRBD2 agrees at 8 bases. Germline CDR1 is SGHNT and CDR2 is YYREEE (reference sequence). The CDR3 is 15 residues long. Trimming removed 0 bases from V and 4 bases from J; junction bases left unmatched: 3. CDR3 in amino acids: CASSLDGGGYNEQFF. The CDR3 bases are TGTGCCAGCAGCTTGGATGGCGGGGGGTACAATGAGCAGTTCTTC.